The 18 T cell receptor beta chains presented below share a single source sample, sequenced in a study of response to subunit inactivated influenza vaccine. Each CDR3 protein gets one entry after TCRdb re-called the RT-PCR reads with MiXCR. The sample holds under 200,000 distinct CDR3 sequences, 12% seen once. This same sample was also taken into another study, of T cells expressing NK-cell markers. That work adds: UMIs accompanied the 5'RACE template switching by which TCR beta cDNA was made.

Material: CD8+ T cells sorted from PBMCs, obtained 11 to 12 days after vaccination. The receptors here all came from a man in his fifties or sixties who received an inactivated influenza vaccine.

This clonotype has a handful of counts. V usage is TRBV2 and J usage is TRBJ2-7; D not resolved. The length of the CDR3 is 10 residues. The V and J ends lost 4 bases and 6 bases respectively, with 4 bases between them. CDR1 and CDR2 from the germline V gene are SNHLY and FYNNEI. CDR3: CASSGPEQYF. CDR3 coding DNA: TGTGCCAGCAGTGGGCCCGAGCAGTACTTC.

This clonotype came up a few times. The rearrangement joins TRBV9 to TRBJ2-7; D tentatively fits TRBD1 or TRBD2 (5 bases each). The CDR3 consists of 15 residues. Looked up from germline, CDR1 is SGDLS and CDR2 is YYNGEE. V was shortened by 0 bases and J by 0 bases, with 10 bases between the two germline ends. CDR3 in amino acids: CASSVAWGPSYEQYF. The DNA of the CDR3 is TGTGCCAGCAGCGTAGCGTGGGGACCCTCCTACGAGCAGTACTTC.

The rearrangement uses TRBV27 and TRBJ2-1, with 10 bases lining up with TRBD1. V lost 5 bases to trimming and J lost 9 bases; unmatched junction nucleotides: 7. The CDR3 runs 14 residues. Germline-derived CDR1 and CDR2 are MNHEY and SMNVEV (reference sequence). The DNA of the CDR3 is TGTGCCAGCAGTGCCGGGACAGGGGAGTTTGAGCAGTTCTTC. This gives the protein CASSAGTGEFEQFF.

This chain links TRBV7-2 with TRBJ1-1; TRBD1 is a possible D gene (5 bases). The CDR3 sequence is 17 residues long. Trimming took off 2 bases at V and 2 bases at J, with 18 bases between the two ends. Germline CDR1 and CDR2: SGHTA and FQGNSA. The CDR3: CASSLLSFWGVNTEAFF. CDR3 DNA: TGTGCCAGCAGCTTATTGTCCTTCTGGGGGGTAAACACTGAAGCTTTCTTT.

In this sample, this clonotype turned up a few times. The chain recombines TRBV28 with TRBJ2-2; TRBD1 agrees at 7 bases. Germline V gene lookup returns CDR1 MDHEN and CDR2 SYDVKM. The CDR3 sequence is 15 residues long. V shed 7 bases, J shed 2 bases, and the junction held 7 bases outside the gene matches. As DNA, the CDR3 is TGTGCCAGCATCCGGGACAGACCTAACACCGGGGAGCTGTTTTTT. This sequence encodes CASIRDRPNTGELFF.

The V and J genes are TRBV3-1 and TRBJ2-7; D may be TRBD1 (5 bases). V lost 11 bases to trimming and J lost 2 bases, with 22 bases between them. Germline loops: CDR1 LGHDT, CDR2 YNNKEL (reference sequence). The CDR3 contains 15 residues. The CDR3, as DNA: TGTGCCTGCTCCCAACAGGTGCCTTGTACCTACGAGCAGTACTTC. It yields the protein CACSQQVPCTYEQYF.

This clonotype was counted only a few times. The rearrangement links TRBV29-1 to TRBJ1-4; D unresolved. The germline V gene has CDR1 SQVTM and CDR2 ANQGSEA. V shed 6 bases and J shed 8 bases, with 10 bases lying between them. The CDR3 runs 11 residues. Here the CDR3 DNA reads TGCAGCGTCCCCGTGGGAGAAAAACTGTTTTTT. Translation gives CSVPVGEKLFF.

The gene calls are TRBV4-2 and TRBJ2-3; D is undetermined. Germline V CDR1 and CDR2: LGHNA, YNFKEQ. Trimming cost V 1 base and J 0 bases, with 14 bases left between them. The CDR3 runs 17 residues. The chain's CDR3 is CASSQATVGYSTDTQYF. The DNA for the CDR3 is TGTGCCAGCAGCCAAGCAACGGTGGGATATAGCACAGATACGCAGTATTTT.

This clonotype was picked up a small number of times. V is TRBV28 and J is TRBJ2-1, with TRBD2 identical over 9 bases. The trim removed 3 bases at V and 16 bases at J, leaving 10 bases unmatched. This CDR3 comprises 13 residues. CDR1 and CDR2 from the germline V gene are MDHEN and SYDVKM. CDR3 sequence: CASSFFSGREDFF. CDR3 bases: TGTGCCAGCAGTTTTTTTAGCGGGAGAGAGGACTTCTTC.

The chain couples TRBV29-1 to TRBJ2-7, with 14 bases aligning to TRBD2. J lost 7 bases, V lost 4 bases, and 12 bases had no gene match. Germline V CDR1 and CDR2: SQVTM, ANQGSEA. The CDR3 length is 16 residues. CDR3 nucleotides: TGCAGCGTTGTAACCCCGACTAGCGGGAGGGCGGGTGAGCAGTACTTC. This encodes CSVVTPTSGRAGEQYF.

The chain joins TRBV15 to TRBJ1-4, with D unclear. The CDR3 runs 13 residues. Per germline, CDR1 LNHNV and CDR2 YYDKDF (reference sequence). With 0 bases removed from V and 8 bases from J, the gap between germline ends came to 7 bases. CDR3 residues: CATSRDRSEKLFF. The CDR3 DNA reads TGTGCCACCAGCAGAGATCGGAGCGAAAAACTGTTTTTT.

This clonotype was seen a few times. V is TRBV9 and J is TRBJ2-1; 9 bases match TRBD1. The germline gives CDR1 SGDLS, CDR2 YYNGEE. The CDR3 loop spans 15 amino acids. Losses at the gene ends were 0 bases for V and 6 bases for J; bases not matched to a gene: 4. CDR3 sequence reads: CASSVGGGQGNEQFF. CDR3 coding DNA: TGTGCCAGCAGCGTAGGCGGGGGACAGGGCAATGAGCAGTTCTTC.

The J gene is TRBJ2-7, the V gene TRBV6-2 or TRBV6-3, with 13 bases that match TRBD2. CDR3 length equals 15 residues. Germline V gene lookup returns CDR1 MNHEY and CDR2 SVGEGT. J was trimmed by 3 bases and V by 5 bases; bases with no gene match: 4. CDR3 DNA: TGTGCCAGCAGTGAGGGGACTAGCGGGATCTACGAGCAGTACTTC. Its protein product is CASSEGTSGIYEQYF.

This clonotype was detected ten times or more. The chain joins TRBV27 to TRBJ2-5; D possibly corresponds to TRBD2 (6 bases). The CDR3 has 13 residues. In germline, CDR1 is MNHEY, CDR2 SMNVEV (reference sequence). V was shortened by 4 bases and J by 5 bases, with 11 bases between the two germline ends. The CDR3 bases are TGTGCCAGCAGTTGGGGGGAGCAGGAGACCCAGTACTTC. Its protein product is CASSWGEQETQYF.

This clonotype was seen only a few times. The rearrangement joins TRBV7-9 to TRBJ2-7; TRBD1 agrees at 10 bases. This CDR3 has 14 residues. The germline V gene encodes CDR1 SEHNR and CDR2 FQNEAQ (reference sequence). Losses at the gene ends were 0 bases for V and 6 bases for J; bases not matched to a gene: 2. CDR3 loop: CASSLAGTGVEQYF. CDR3 nucleotides: TGTGCCAGCAGCTTAGCCGGGACAGGGGTCGAGCAGTACTTC.

The sample holds a few counts of this clonotype. This chain links TRBV11-2 with TRBJ2-2; D not certain. Germline V CDR1 and CDR2: SGHAT, FQNNGV. The CDR3 sequence is 13 residues long. Trimming took 1 base from V and 8 from J, leaving 8 bases between them. The CDR3 loop reads CASSLAPWGELFF. The CDR3, as DNA: TGTGCCAGCAGCTTAGCCCCATGGGGGGAGCTGTTTTTT.

This clonotype has a handful of counts. The chain is built from TRBV4-2 and TRBJ2-7; D possibly uses TRBD1 or TRBD2 (6 bases each). CDR3 length: 16 amino acids. V gave up 0 bases and J gave up 1 base, with 13 bases separating them. CDR1 and CDR2 (germline): LGHNA, YNFKEQ. CDR3 protein: CASSQEEGVLSYEQYF. Here the CDR3 DNA reads TGTGCCAGCAGCCAAGAGGAGGGGGTGCTATCCTACGAGCAGTACTTC.

The V and J genes are TRBV6-2 or TRBV6-3 and TRBJ1-1, with 9 bases fitting TRBD1. The CDR3 totals 12 residues. After removal of 2 bases from V and 10 bases from J, the junction contained 2 bases not matched to a gene. CDR1 is MNHEY and CDR2 is SVGEGT in the germline V gene. CDR3 in amino acids: CASSYPGQGAFF. The CDR3 nucleotides are TGTGCCAGCAGTTACCCGGGACAGGGAGCTTTCTTT.